These 21 T cell receptor beta chains were sequenced from one sample in a study of blood T cell repertoires in COVID-19. TCRdb's copy holds only in-frame clones and misses some; the assay was immunoSEQ multiplex PCR. Found here are roughly 340,000 clones, over 75% of them singletons; the top ten hold approximately 1%. Material: PBMCs or T cells enriched from blood (not recorded which). The origin of the receptors is a man between 18 and 35 years old who had recovered from COVID-19.

This CDR3 is CAWSANSPLHF. The CDR3 DNA reads as TGTGCCTGGAGTGCAAATTCACCCCTCCACTTT. The gene calls are TRBV30 and TRBJ1-6; no clear D gene. This CDR3 is built from 11 residues. Germline loops: CDR1 GTSNPN, CDR2 SVGIG (reference sequence). V shed 1 base and J shed 7 bases, with 2 bases lying between them.

Points on this clone: Other nucleotide sequences in the sample specify the same CDR3. The chain recombines TRBV3-1 (or the pseudogene TRBV3-2) with TRBJ1-1; D unclear. Germline lookup yields CDR1 LGHDT and CDR2 YNNKEL (reference sequence). The CDR3 is 13 amino acids. V lost 1 base to trimming and J lost 3 bases, with 6 bases between them. The CDR3 region has the DNA TGTGCCAGCAGCCAAGTTGAGGACACTGAAGCTTTCTTT. It specifies CASSQVEDTEAFF.

The V call is TRBV7-6, the J call TRBJ1-5, with 8 bases aligning to TRBD1. V shed 8 bases, J shed 1 base, and the junction held 1 base outside the gene matches. Germline V lookup: CDR1 SGHVS, CDR2 FNYEAQ. The CDR3 is made up of 13 amino acids. In nucleotides, the CDR3 is TGTGCCAGCGGACAGGGAAGCAATCAGCCCCAGCATTTT. It encodes CASGQGSNQPQHF.

V usage is TRBV27 and J usage is TRBJ1-6; TRBD1 aligns across 11 bases. The CDR3 is made up of 19 amino acids. Germline-derived CDR1 and CDR2 are MNHEY and SMNVEV (reference sequence). V trimming: 3 bases; J trimming: 0 bases; junction bases outside the gene matches: 7. DNA for the CDR3: TGTGCCAGCAGTTTGGGGGACAGGGGGTACTACTCCTATAATTCACCCCTCCACTTT. Its protein is CASSLGDRGYYSYNSPLHF.

V gene TRBV2 combines with J gene TRBJ2-6; D perhaps matches TRBD1 (6 bases). Between the trimmed V and J ends, which lost 9 bases and 0 bases, there was a span of 15 bases. Germline V CDR1 and CDR2: SNHLY, FYNNEI. This CDR3 has 16 amino acids. The CDR3 sequence: CARGFRGTSGANVLTF. CDR3 nucleotides: TGTGCCAGGGGGTTCAGGGGAACCTCTGGGGCCAACGTCCTGACTTTC.

In this sample, this clone turned up a few times. The chain has TRBV12-3 or TRBV12-4 and TRBJ1-2; 7 positions match TRBD1. This CDR3 has 12 amino acids. V dropped 3 bases and J dropped 9; count of bases not matched to a gene: 4. CDR3 DNA: TGTGCCAGCAGTTTTGCAGGGGGTAGCTACACCTTC. As protein: CASSFAGGSYTF.

J is TRBJ1-1 and V is TRBV28; 10 bases align to TRBD1. The germline gives CDR1 MDHEN, CDR2 SYDVKM. Trimming at V came to 5 bases and at J to 1 base, leaving 4 bases not matched to a gene. This CDR3 comprises 15 residues. The CDR3, as DNA: TGTGCCAGCAGTCCCAGACAGGGGGCGAACACTGAAGCTTTCTTT. It codes for CASSPRQGANTEAFF.

Here the CDR3 DNA reads TGTGCCAGCAGCCGAACGGACAGGGATTTCAATCAGCCCCAGCATTTT. Residues: CASSRTDRDFNQPQHF. The chain links TRBV27 to TRBJ1-5, with 8 bases fitting TRBD1. Losses at the gene ends were 6 bases for V and 3 bases for J; bases not matched to a gene: 10. The germline V gene encodes CDR1 MNHEY and CDR2 SMNVEV (reference sequence). CDR3 length: 16 residues.

V usage is TRBV7-3 and J usage is TRBJ2-7, with a possible D match to TRBD2 (6 bases). The CDR3 is 14 amino acids. Looked up from germline, CDR1 is SGHTA and CDR2 is FQGTGA. V was trimmed by 1 base and J by 7 bases, leaving 14 bases between them. CDR3 sequence (DNA): TGTGCCAGCAGCTTAATGGGGGGAGCGGAAGAGCAGTACTTC. As protein: CASSLMGGAEEQYF.

This chain links TRBV14 with TRBJ1-4, with D perhaps matching TRBD1 (6 bases). Germline V gene lookup returns CDR1 SGHDN and CDR2 FVKESK. The CDR3 has 14 amino acids. V gave up 4 bases and J gave up 7 bases, with 13 bases separating them. The CDR3 region is CASSRGHYVEKLFF. Here the CDR3 DNA reads TGTGCCAGCAGCCGGGGACACTACGTTGAAAAACTGTTTTTT. Using reference TRBV14 and TRBJ1-4 for the parts outside the CDR3, the full variable domain is EAGVTQFPSHSVIEKGQTVTLRCDPISGHDNLYWYRRVMGKEIKFLLHFVKESKQDESGMPNNRFLAERTGGTYSTLKVQPAELEDSGVYFCASSRGHYVEKLFFGSGTQLSVL.

The genes are TRBV5-4 and TRBJ2-3, with TRBD2 matching over 7 bases. The CDR3 is 13 amino acids. V lost 6 bases to trimming and J lost 4 bases; unmatched junction nucleotides: 5. Germline V gene data show CDR1 as SGHNT and CDR2 as YYREEE (reference sequence). The DNA for the CDR3 is TGTGCCAGCACCCAGCGGGGATCAGATACGCAGTATTTT. Protein sequence: CASTQRGSDTQYF.

The V call is TRBV7-3, the J call TRBJ2-1, with 7 positions matching TRBD2. The CDR3 extends over 16 amino acids. V was clipped by 0 bases and J by 3 bases; unmatched bases: 5. Germline CDR1 SGHTA, CDR2 FQGTGA. The CDR3: CASSLTFSGDYNEQFF. The CDR3 region has the DNA TGTGCCAGCAGCTTAACGTTCAGCGGGGACTACAATGAGCAGTTCTTC.

The chain combines TRBV5-1 with TRBJ2-7; 9 bases are a match to TRBD1. The CDR3 runs 13 residues. Germline CDR1 SGHRS, CDR2 YFSETQ. The V and J ends lost 4 bases and 6 bases, in that order; junction bases with no gene match: 5. For the CDR3, the DNA is TGCGCCAGCAGCGCGACAGGGGGAGGCGAGCAGTACTTC. Its protein product is CASSATGGGEQYF. The full variable domain, with the rest looked up from reference TRBV5-1 and TRBJ2-7, is KAGVTQTPRYLIKTRGQQVTLSCSPISGHRSVSWYQQTPGQGLQFLFEYFSETQRNKGNFPGRFSGRQFSNSRSEMNVSTLELGDSALYLCASSATGGGEQYFGPGTRLTVT.

This chain connects TRBV7-2 to TRBJ1-1; a possible D gene is TRBD1 (6 bases). The CDR3 contains 16 residues. From germline, CDR1 is SGHTA and CDR2 FQGNSA. The V and J ends lost 2 bases and 4 bases respectively, with 17 bases between them. The CDR3 DNA is TGTGCCAGCAGCTTACTGGACAGATTCGCAGGCACTGAAGCTTTCTTT. Translation gives CASSLLDRFAGTEAFF. The whole variable domain, remainder taken from reference TRBV7-2 and TRBJ1-1, is GAGVSQSPSNKVTEKGKDVELRCDPISGHTALYWYRQSLGQGLEFLIYFQGNSAPDKSGLPSDRFSAERTGGSVSTLTIQRTQQEDSAVYLCASSLLDRFAGTEAFFGQGTRLTVV.

This clone has a handful of counts. The chain carries TRBV2 and TRBJ2-1; TRBD1 aligns across 7 bases. Per germline, CDR1 SNHLY and CDR2 FYNNEI. The CDR3 covers 16 residues. The J segment lost 6 bases and the V segment lost 5 bases, leaving 13 bases of the junction unmatched. The CDR3 bases are TGTGCCAGCAGTTTAAAACAGGGGATGGTAGTCAATGAGCAGTTCTTC. It translates to CASSLKQGMVVNEQFF.

V gene TRBV18 combines with J gene TRBJ2-3, with D unresolved. CDR1 and CDR2 (germline): KGHSH, LQKENI. Trimming shortened V by 5 bases and J by 0 bases, and 12 bases separated the two germline ends. This CDR3 has 15 residues. In DNA form, the CDR3 reads TGTGCCAGCTCATCCGACTCAGCTAGCACAGATACGCAGTATTTT. Translating it yields CASSSDSASTDTQYF.

The V call is TRBV5-1, the J call TRBJ1-1, with 7 bases aligning to TRBD1. V lost 2 bases to trimming and J lost 6 bases; unmatched junction nucleotides: 7. The CDR3 is made up of 14 amino acids. Germline values: CDR1 SGHRS, CDR2 YFSETQ. The CDR3 spells CASSLEGQYSEAFF. The CDR3 coding sequence is TGCGCCAGCAGCTTAGAGGGACAGTACTCTGAAGCTTTCTTT. Looking up the rest from reference TRBV5-1 and TRBJ1-1 gives the full variable domain: KAGVTQTPRYLIKTRGQQVTLSCSPISGHRSVSWYQQTPGQGLQFLFEYFSETQRNKGNFPGRFSGRQFSNSRSEMNVSTLELGDSALYLCASSLEGQYSEAFFGQGTRLTVV.

This clone was observed a single time. The chain uses TRBV4-1 and TRBJ2-2; no firm D call. The CDR3 spans 14 residues. V was clipped by 5 bases and J by 2 bases, with 9 bases between them. Germline V gene data show CDR1 as MGHRA and CDR2 as YSYEKL. This CDR3 reads CASSSSRNTGELFF. CDR3 DNA: TGCGCCAGCAGCTCATCTAGAAACACCGGGGAGCTGTTTTTT.

This rearrangement joins TRBV7-9 to TRBJ2-3; D is perhaps TRBD2 (6 bases). The CDR3 spans 15 residues. Per germline, CDR1 SEHNR and CDR2 FQNEAQ (reference sequence). Trimming removed 5 bases at V and 2 bases at J, with 14 bases between. CDR3 DNA sequence: TGTGCCAGCAGCACGCCGGGACTCTACACAGATACGCAGTATTTT. The encoded protein is CASSTPGLYTDTQYF.

The chain carries TRBV9 and TRBJ1-2; a possible D gene is TRBD1 (6 bases). The germline V and J ends were trimmed by 4 bases and 2 bases, with 9 bases remaining between them. Per germline, CDR1 SGDLS and CDR2 YYNGEE. The CDR3 extends over 13 amino acids. The CDR3: CASSWDTNYGYTF. The CDR3, as DNA: TGTGCCAGCAGCTGGGACACCAACTATGGCTACACCTTC.

The chain combines TRBV6-5 with TRBJ2-2, with D hard to call. The CDR3 extends over 13 amino acids. Germline V gene data show CDR1 as MNHEY and CDR2 as SVGAGI. The V end lost 2 bases, the J end lost 5 bases, and 6 bases lay between the germline ends. This CDR3 is CASSYGWTGELFF. The CDR3 DNA follows: TGTGCCAGCAGTTACGGCTGGACCGGGGAGCTGTTTTTT.